The clone carrying this T cell receptor beta chain has ten or more counts. Antigen unknown. TCRdb recomputed calls from the reads with MiXCR, one row per CDR3 protein. The table includes about 830,000 distinct CDR3 sequences, around a third detected once. The sample belongs to a study of T cell repertoires in cytomegalovirus infection. Study-level information: In the study, CMV epitopes included recently identified HLA-C-restricted and well-studied HLA-B-restricted ones. A matching HLA type, together with CMV infection, was signaled by public TCR beta signatures. Notes on the study in general: HLA-C-restricted, CMV-specific TCR beta clonotypes were dominant ex vivo.

The CDR3 is 15 amino acids. Between the trimmed V and J ends, which lost 1 base and 8 bases, there was a span of 15 bases. Sequenced material: cultured CD8+ T cells from PBMCs, taken from culture after CMV antigen stimulation. V is TRBV12-3 or TRBV12-4 and J is TRBJ2-1; maybe TRBD2 (7 bases). This receptor was identified in a human donor in good health (CMV status not recorded). Some clones in this sample may be carry-over from other donors' samples. The DNA for the CDR3 is TGTGCCAGCAGTTTAGGTGGGGGGGCTACTGATGAGCAGTTCTTC. Translated: CASSLGGGATDEQFF.